These T cell receptor beta chains were read from a single sample in a study of healthy donors' naive CD4 and CD8 T cells. TCRdb re-called the reads with MiXCR, one entry per CDR3 protein. The sample has 150,000 to 200,000 distinct CDR3 sequences, around three quarters seen once. Material: naive CD4+ and CD8+ T cells sorted from blood, pooled from several donors. All receptors derive from a pool of human donors in good health; the sample pools cells from several healthy donors. CDR3s include the opening cysteine and the closing phenylalanine or tryptophan. A D gene is named only where the DNA matches it firmly. The size field is filled for only some rows; it gives once, few, many or a size class.

abundance	v_gene	j_gene	d_gene	len	CDR3nt	CDR3aa
-	TRBV18	TRBJ2-3	-	17	TGTGCCAGCTCCCTGGCCCCCCGCAGCGCCAGCACAGATACGCAGTATTTT	CASSLAPRSASTDTQYF
-	TRBV6-5	TRBJ2-3	-	13	TGTGCCAGCAGACACGGGCTCACAGATACGCAGTATTTT	CASRHGLTDTQYF
-	TRBV29-1	TRBJ2-7	-	11	TGCAGTGCAGGGGTTTGGGACGAGCAGTACTTC	CSAGVWDEQYF
few	TRBV11-1	TRBJ1-1	TRBD1	12	TGTGCCAGCAGCTCCTGGGACAGGAAAGCTTTCTTT	CASSSWDRKAFF
-	TRBV12-5	TRBJ1-1	-	15	TGTGCTAGTGGTTTGGTCCCCCTGGGGGGCACTGAAGCTTTCTTT	CASGLVPLGGTEAFF
few	TRBV27	TRBJ1-2	-	13	TGTGCCAGCAGTTTATCATCTCGTCAGAGCTACACCTTC	CASSLSSRQSYTF
-	TRBV18	TRBJ1-3	TRBD1	16	TGTGCCAGCTCACTAACCGGGACAGGATCTGGAAACACCATATATTTT	CASSLTGTGSGNTIYF
-	TRBV29-1	TRBJ2-7	-	13	TGCAGCGTCGGTAGAGGGACGGGCTACGAGCAGTACTTC	CSVGRGTGYEQYF
-	TRBV7-8	TRBJ1-1	-	14	TGTGCCAGCAGCTTCAGTGAGGGGAGCACTGAAGCTTTCTTT	CASSFSEGSTEAFF
-	TRBV30	TRBJ2-5	TRBD2	15	TGTGCCTGGAGTGTTGGTAGCGGGAGTGGAGAGACCCAGTACTTC	CAWSVGSGSGETQYF
-	TRBV5-1	TRBJ2-3	-	15	TGCGCCAGCAGCTTGGCCGCAGCAGACACAGATACGCAGTATTTT	CASSLAAADTDTQYF
few	TRBV19	TRBJ1-1	-	13	TGTGCCAGTAGTATCATGGGGAACACTGAAGCTTTCTTT	CASSIMGNTEAFF
-	TRBV7-8	TRBJ1-5	-	15	TGTGCCAGCAGCTCTTCACGGAATAGCAATCAGCCCCAGCATTTT	CASSSSRNSNQPQHF
few	TRBV10-3	TRBJ2-7	TRBD2	16	TGTGCCATCAGGGGGACTAGCGGGTCGTCGACCTACGAGCAGTACTTC	CAIRGTSGSSTYEQYF
-	TRBV5-1	TRBJ2-2	TRBD1	16	TGCGCCAGCACCCACCCCGGGACAGGGAACACCGGGGAGCTGTTTTTT	CASTHPGTGNTGELFF
-	TRBV19	TRBJ1-1	-	15	TGTGCCAGTAGTGGGGGATGGCCGCGGAACACTGAAGCTTTCTTT	CASSGGWPRNTEAFF
-	TRBV6-6	TRBJ2-3	-	15	TGTGCCAGCAGTTACTCGTGGGGGCGCCCAGATACGCAGTATTTT	CASSYSWGRPDTQYF
once	TRBV29-1	TRBJ2-5	TRBD1	15	TGCAGCGGACTCCCGGGACAGGGCAGAGGGGAGACCCAGTACTTC	CSGLPGQGRGETQYF
-	TRBV6-5	TRBJ1-2	-	14	TGTGCCAGCAGTCCCGGTTGGGGAAGGGATGGCTACACCTTC	CASSPGWGRDGYTF
few	TRBV12-3/TRBV12-4	TRBJ2-3	TRBD2	15	TGTGCCAGCAGCGGACTAGCGGGAGCTAGAGATACGCAGTATTTT	CASSGLAGARDTQYF
-	TRBV6-5	TRBJ2-1	-	11	TGTGCCAGCACCGGTGGGGATGAGCAGTTCTTC	CASTGGDEQFF
-	TRBV15	TRBJ2-5	TRBD2	17	TGTGCCACCAGCCCTACTTCTGCACTAGCGGGAGCGGAGACCCAGTACTTC	CATSPTSALAGAETQYF
-	TRBV6-2/TRBV6-3	TRBJ2-7	-	12	TGTGCCAGCAGTTACTACACCTACGAGCAGTACTTC	CASSYYTYEQYF
few	TRBV5-6	TRBJ2-7	-	15	TGTGCCAGCAGCTTGGGCAGCTCAACTCAATACGAGCAGTACTTC	CASSLGSSTQYEQYF
-	TRBV30	TRBJ2-1	TRBD2	11	TGTGCCTGGACGGCGGGGGGTGAGCAGTTCTTC	CAWTAGGEQFF
-	TRBV29-1	TRBJ2-4	TRBD2	13	TGCAGCGGGCTCGTGGCGGGAGAAAACATTCAGTACTTC	CSGLVAGENIQYF
-	TRBV4-2	TRBJ1-5	-	14	TGTGCCAGCAGCCAAGACAGTTCGAATCAGCCCCAGCATTTT	CASSQDSSNQPQHF
few	TRBV19	TRBJ1-1	-	15	TGTGCCAGTAGTAATTATGGAATAAAGAACACTGAAGCTTTCTTT	CASSNYGIKNTEAFF
-	TRBV24-1	TRBJ2-1	TRBD2	12	TGTGCCACCAGCGGGAGGGCTTATGAGCAGTTCTTC	CATSGRAYEQFF
-	TRBV29-1	TRBJ1-1	TRBD1	12	TGCAGCGTTTATACAGGGGGCACTGAAGCTTTCTTT	CSVYTGGTEAFF
-	TRBV5-5	TRBJ2-3	TRBD1	16	TGTGCCAGCAGCGCGGACAGGGGGCTTTGGACAGATACGCAGTATTTT	CASSADRGLWTDTQYF
-	TRBV29-1	TRBJ2-7	TRBD2	14	TGCAGCGTTGAAGTGGGGCCCAGCGGGAACGAGCAGTACTTC	CSVEVGPSGNEQYF
-	TRBV6-2/TRBV6-3	TRBJ1-2	-	14	TGTGCCAGCAGTTTGGAGCCTGTAGCCTATGGCTACACCTTC	CASSLEPVAYGYTF
-	TRBV12-3/TRBV12-4	TRBJ2-3	-	14	TGTGCCAGCAGTTTCGGTAGCGCCACAGATACGCAGTATTTT	CASSFGSATDTQYF
once	TRBV10-3	TRBJ1-2	TRBD1	15	TGTGCCATCAGTGAGTCTGGACAGGGAAGATATGGCTACACCTTC	CAISESGQGRYGYTF
-	TRBV6-5	TRBJ2-7	TRBD2	16	TGTGCCAGCAGTTCCTCAACTAGCGGGAGACCCCACGAGCAGTACTTC	CASSSSTSGRPHEQYF
-	TRBV29-1	TRBJ1-1	-	13	TGCAGCGCTCTAGGACAGATGAACACTGAAGCTTTCTTT	CSALGQMNTEAFF
-	TRBV30	TRBJ2-7	-	12	TGTGCCTGGAGAGGCCGATCGGGAGAGCAGTACTTC	CAWRGRSGEQYF
-	TRBV29-1	TRBJ1-1	-	12	TGCAGCGCGGTGGTGACGAACACTGAAGCTTTCTTT	CSAVVTNTEAFF
-	TRBV12-5	TRBJ2-4	-	15	TGTGCTAGTGGTTTGGTAGGAGGTTCTCGGAACATTCAGTACTTC	CASGLVGGSRNIQYF
-	TRBV6-5	TRBJ2-1	-	12	TGTGCCAGCAGTTACGGGGTCAATGAGCAGTTCTTC	CASSYGVNEQFF
-	TRBV19	TRBJ1-2	-	14	TGTGCCAGTAGTCCACAGGACAGAATCCGTGGCTACACCTTC	CASSPQDRIRGYTF
-	TRBV13	TRBJ1-3	-	15	TGTGCCAGCAGCCCAAGTGGGTTCTCTGGAAACACCATATATTTT	CASSPSGFSGNTIYF
-	TRBV3-1	TRBJ2-7	-	16	TGTGCCAGCAGCCAGCCGAGGGGACCGACTAGGCACGAGCAGTACTTC	CASSQPRGPTRHEQYF
-	TRBV28	TRBJ2-5	-	14	TGTGCCAGCAGTCTACCCATACTTGGAGAGACCCAGTACTTC	CASSLPILGETQYF
-	TRBV20-1	TRBJ2-1	-	10	TGCAGTGCTACGTCTCCCCAGCAGTTCTTC	CSATSPQQFF
-	TRBV6-9	TRBJ2-7	-	16	TGTGCCTGCAGTCTTCCATTCCGGGACCTCGATGGGGAGCAGTACTTC	CACSLPFRDLDGEQYF